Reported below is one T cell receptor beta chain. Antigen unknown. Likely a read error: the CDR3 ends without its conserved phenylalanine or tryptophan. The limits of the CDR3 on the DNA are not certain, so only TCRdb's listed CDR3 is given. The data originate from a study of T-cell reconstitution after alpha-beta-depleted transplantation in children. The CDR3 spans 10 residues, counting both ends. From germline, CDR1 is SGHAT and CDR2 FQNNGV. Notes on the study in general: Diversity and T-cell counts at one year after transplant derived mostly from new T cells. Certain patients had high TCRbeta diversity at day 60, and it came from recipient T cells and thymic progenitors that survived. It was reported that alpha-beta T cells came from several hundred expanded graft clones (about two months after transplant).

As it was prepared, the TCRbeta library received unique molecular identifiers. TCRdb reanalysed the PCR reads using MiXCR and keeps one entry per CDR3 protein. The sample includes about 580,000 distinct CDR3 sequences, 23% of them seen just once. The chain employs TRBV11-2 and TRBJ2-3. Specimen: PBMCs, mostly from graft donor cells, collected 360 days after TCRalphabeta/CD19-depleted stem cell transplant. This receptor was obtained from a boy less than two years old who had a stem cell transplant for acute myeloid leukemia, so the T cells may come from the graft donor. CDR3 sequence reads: CASSSRRMTS.